These 2 T cell receptor beta chains originate from one sample sequenced in a study of blood T cells in healthy people across ages. Next came a second PCR, run for about 6 to 11 cycles, which used a sample-barcoded 5' primer along with a J-beta primer mix. One entry per CDR3 protein, called by TCRdb with MiXCR from the 5' RACE reads. The repertoire consists of fewer than 2,000,000 distinct CDR3 sequences, with approximately 39% occurring once and the leading ten covering roughly 23%. Material: blood. These receptors were taken from a human donor in good health.

This chain joins TRBV7-8 and TRBJ2-3; the D gene could be TRBD1 or TRBD2 (7 bases each). Deletions cut 5 bases from V and 4 bases from J, with 16 bases between. This CDR3 comprises 15 residues. Germline CDR1 SGHVS, CDR2 FQNEAQ. The CDR3 sequence is CASSLPGGAPDTQYF. In DNA form, the CDR3 reads TGTGCCAGCAGCCTTCCAGGGGGGGCCCCAGATACGCAGTATTTT.

The chain carries TRBV27 and TRBJ2-4; 10 bases are a match to TRBD1. The closer fit of TRBJ2-7 to the DNA end suggests the J call may be wrong. The CDR3 is made up of 15 amino acids. Germline CDR1 reads MNHEY; CDR2 reads SMNVEV (reference sequence). In DNA, the CDR3 is TGTGCCAGCACACGCGTTGGGACAGGGGTCTACGAGCAGTACTTC. It encodes CASTRVGTGVYEQYF.